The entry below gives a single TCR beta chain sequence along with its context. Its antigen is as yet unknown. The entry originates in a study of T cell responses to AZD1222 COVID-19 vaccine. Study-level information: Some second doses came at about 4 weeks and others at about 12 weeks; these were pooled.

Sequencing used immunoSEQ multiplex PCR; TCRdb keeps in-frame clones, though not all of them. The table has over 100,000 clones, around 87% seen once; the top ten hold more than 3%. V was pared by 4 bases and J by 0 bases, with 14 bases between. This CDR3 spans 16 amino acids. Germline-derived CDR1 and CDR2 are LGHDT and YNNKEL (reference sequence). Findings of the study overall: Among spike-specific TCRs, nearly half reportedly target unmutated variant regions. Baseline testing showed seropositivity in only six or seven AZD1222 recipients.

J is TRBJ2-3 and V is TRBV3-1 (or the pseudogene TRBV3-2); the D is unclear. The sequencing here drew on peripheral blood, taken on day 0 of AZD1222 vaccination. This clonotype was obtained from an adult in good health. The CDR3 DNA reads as TGTGCCAGCAGCCCAGCCGCTCTCACTAGCACAGATACGCAGTATTTT. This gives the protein CASSPAALTSTDTQYF.